Listed below are T cell receptor beta chains from one sample, sequenced in a study of blood T cell repertoires in COVID-19. Sequencing used immunoSEQ multiplex PCR; TCRdb keeps in-frame clones, though not all of them. The data hold 46,000 or so clones, with 70% to 90% observed a single time. Sequences were obtained from peripheral blood. The receptors derive from a woman older than 75 with COVID-19, enrolled during active disease. Both conserved end residues are part of each CDR3. D genes are given only for firm matches. Clone sizes are given selectively: once, few, many, or a class where the clone is expanded.

TRBV15,13,few,TRBJ2-7,TRBD1,TGTGCCACCAGCAGCCCGACAGGGAACGAGCAGTACTTC,CATSSPTGNEQYF
TRBV7-3,13,.,TRBJ2-5,TRBD1,TGTGCCAGCAGCTCGGGACAGAAGGAGACCCAGTACTTC,CASSSGQKETQYF
TRBV11-3,13,.,TRBJ2-1,TRBD1,TGTGCCAGCAGCCCCGTCGGACAGGGGCAGCAGTTCTTC,CASSPVGQGQQFF
TRBV7-3,13,.,TRBJ1-1,.,TGTGCCAGCAGCCTAACAGGGAGCACTGAAGCTTTCTTT,CASSLTGSTEAFF
TRBV7-8,16,few,TRBJ2-1,TRBD2,TGTGCCAGCAGCCAGGGGGAGCGGGGGGGCTACAATGAGCAGTTCTTC,CASSQGERGGYNEQFF
TRBV2,11,few,TRBJ2-7,.,TGTGCCAGCAGTGAAGGAGCCGAGCAGTACTTC,CASSEGAEQYF
TRBV5-1,14,.,TRBJ1-3,.,TGCGCCAGCAGCTTTGACATCTCTGGAAACACCATATATTTT,CASSFDISGNTIYF
TRBV4-3,14,.,TRBJ1-2,TRBD1,TGCGCCAGCAGCCAATCAGACAGGGACTATGGCTACACCTTC,CASSQSDRDYGYTF
TRBV7-9,12,.,TRBJ2-1,.,TGTGCCAGCAAGCCCGGGAGCGATGAGCAGTTCTTC,CASKPGSDEQFF
TRBV29-1,13,.,TRBJ1-5,TRBD1,TGCAGCGCATCGACAGGGGAGACTCAGCCCCAGCATTTT,CSASTGETQPQHF
TRBV5-4,14,.,TRBJ1-2,TRBD1,TGTGCCAGCAGCTCAGGACAGGGTGACTATGGCTACACCTTC,CASSSGQGDYGYTF
TRBV5-4,15,.,TRBJ2-7,TRBD2,TGTGCCAGCAGCTTGACTAGCGGGGTTATGTACGAGCAGTACTTC,CASSLTSGVMYEQYF
TRBV10-3,15,.,TRBJ2-2,.,TGTGCCATGCTCACAGGGTCCGAAAGCTCCGGGGAGCTGTTTTTT,CAMLTGSESSGELFF
TRBV23-1,14,.,TRBJ1-2,.,TGCGCCAGCAGCCTTCCAGAGTACGGGGGTGGCTACACCTTC,CASSLPEYGGGYTF
TRBV15,15,.,TRBJ2-5,.,TGTGCCACCAGCAGGGCTGGGGCGAGTTGGGAGACCCAGTACTTC,CATSRAGASWETQYF
TRBV6-4,14,.,TRBJ2-6,.,TGTGCCAGCAGGACAGACTCTGGGGCCAACGTCCTGACTTTC,CASRTDSGANVLTF
TRBV2,14,.,TRBJ2-7,TRBD1,TGTGCCAGCAGGCCGGACAGGGCATCCTACGAGCAGTACTTC,CASRPDRASYEQYF